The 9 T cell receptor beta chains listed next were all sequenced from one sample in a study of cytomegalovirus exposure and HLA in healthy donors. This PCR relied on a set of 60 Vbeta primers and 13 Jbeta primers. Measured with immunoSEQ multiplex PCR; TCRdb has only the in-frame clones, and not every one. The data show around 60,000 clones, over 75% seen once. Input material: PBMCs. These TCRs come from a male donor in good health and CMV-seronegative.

CDR3 coding DNA: TGTGCCAGCTCACCGGAGGGGGCTGTTGGAAACACCATATATTTT. Protein product: CASSPEGAVGNTIYF. The V call is TRBV18, the J call TRBJ1-3; 7 bases line up with TRBD1. The CDR3 extends over 15 amino acids. The ends lost 3 bases at V and 3 bases at J; junction bases unmatched: 5. Germline CDR1 is KGHSH and CDR2 is LQKENI.

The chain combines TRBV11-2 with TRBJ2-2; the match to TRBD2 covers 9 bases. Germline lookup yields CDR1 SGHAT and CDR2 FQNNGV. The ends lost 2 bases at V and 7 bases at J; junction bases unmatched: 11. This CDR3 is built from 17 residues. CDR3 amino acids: CASSLRGGGAGSGELFF. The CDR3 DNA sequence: TGTGCCAGCAGCTTACGGGGCGGGGGGGCCGGAAGCGGGGAGCTGTTTTTT. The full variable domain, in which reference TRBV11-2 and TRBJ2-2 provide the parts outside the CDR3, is EAGVAQSPRYKIIEKRQSVAFWCNPISGHATLYWYQQILGQGPKLLIQFQNNGVVDDSQLPKDRFSAERLKGVDSTLKIQPAKLEDSAVYLCASSLRGGGAGSGELFFGEGSRLTVL.

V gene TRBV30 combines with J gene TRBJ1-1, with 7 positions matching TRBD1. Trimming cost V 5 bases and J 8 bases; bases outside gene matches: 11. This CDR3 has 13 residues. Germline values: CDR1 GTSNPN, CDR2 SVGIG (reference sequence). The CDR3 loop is CAWSGQLMGEAFF. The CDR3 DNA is TGTGCCTGGTCGGGACAGCTAATGGGGGAAGCTTTCTTT.

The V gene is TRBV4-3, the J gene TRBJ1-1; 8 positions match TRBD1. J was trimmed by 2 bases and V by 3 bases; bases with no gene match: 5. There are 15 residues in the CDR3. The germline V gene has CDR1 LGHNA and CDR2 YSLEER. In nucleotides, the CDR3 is TGCGCCAGCAGCCATAATACAGGGGGAAACACTGAAGCTTTCTTT. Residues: CASSHNTGGNTEAFF.

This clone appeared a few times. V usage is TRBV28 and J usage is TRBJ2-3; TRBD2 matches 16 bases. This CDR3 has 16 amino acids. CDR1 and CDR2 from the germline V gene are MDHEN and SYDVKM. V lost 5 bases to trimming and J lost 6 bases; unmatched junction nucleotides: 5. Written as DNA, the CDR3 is TGTGCCAGCAGTCTGGGACTAGCGGGGGGGCCGGATACGCAGTATTTT. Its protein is CASSLGLAGGPDTQYF.

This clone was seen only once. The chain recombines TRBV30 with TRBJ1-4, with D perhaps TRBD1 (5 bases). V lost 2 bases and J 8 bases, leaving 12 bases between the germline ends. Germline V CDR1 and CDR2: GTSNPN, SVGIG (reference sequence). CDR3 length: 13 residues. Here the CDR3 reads CAWSIQGKEKLFF. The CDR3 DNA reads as TGTGCCTGGAGTATCCAGGGTAAAGAAAAACTGTTTTTT.

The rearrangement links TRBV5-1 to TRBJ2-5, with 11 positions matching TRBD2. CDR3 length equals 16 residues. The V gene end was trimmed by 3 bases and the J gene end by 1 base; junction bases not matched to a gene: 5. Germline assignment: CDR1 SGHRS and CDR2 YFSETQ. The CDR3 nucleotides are TGCGCCAGCAGCTCCCTAGCGGGGGGCGCCCAAGAGACCCAGTACTTC. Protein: CASSSLAGGAQETQYF.

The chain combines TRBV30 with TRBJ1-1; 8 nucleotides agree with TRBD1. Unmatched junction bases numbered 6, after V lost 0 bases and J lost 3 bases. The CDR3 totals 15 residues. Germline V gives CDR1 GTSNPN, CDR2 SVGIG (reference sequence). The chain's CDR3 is CAWSVGRTGYTEAFF. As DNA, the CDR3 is TGTGCCTGGAGTGTAGGAAGGACAGGGTACACTGAAGCTTTCTTT.

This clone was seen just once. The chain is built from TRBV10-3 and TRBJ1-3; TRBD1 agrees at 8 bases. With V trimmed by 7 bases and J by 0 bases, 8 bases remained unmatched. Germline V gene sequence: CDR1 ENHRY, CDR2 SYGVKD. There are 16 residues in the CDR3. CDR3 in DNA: TGTGCCATCAAAGGAACAGGGGGTCCCTCTGGAAACACCATATATTTT. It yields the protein CAIKGTGGPSGNTIYF.